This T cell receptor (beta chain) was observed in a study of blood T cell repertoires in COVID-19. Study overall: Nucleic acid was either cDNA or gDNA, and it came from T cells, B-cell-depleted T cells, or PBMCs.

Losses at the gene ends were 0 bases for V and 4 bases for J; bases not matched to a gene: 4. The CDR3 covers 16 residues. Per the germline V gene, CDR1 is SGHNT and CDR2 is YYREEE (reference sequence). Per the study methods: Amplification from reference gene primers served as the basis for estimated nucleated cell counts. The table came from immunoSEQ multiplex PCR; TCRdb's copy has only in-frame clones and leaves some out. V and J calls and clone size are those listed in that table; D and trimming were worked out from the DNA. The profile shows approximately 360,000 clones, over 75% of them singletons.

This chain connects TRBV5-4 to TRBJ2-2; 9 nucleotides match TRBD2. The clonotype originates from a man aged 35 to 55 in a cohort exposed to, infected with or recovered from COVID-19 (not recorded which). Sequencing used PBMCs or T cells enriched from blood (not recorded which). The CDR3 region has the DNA TGTGCCAGCAGCTTGGGGGGACTAGCCGGCACCGGGGAGCTGTTTTTT. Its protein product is CASSLGGLAGTGELFF.